This T cell receptor (beta chain) comes out of a study of cytomegalovirus exposure and HLA in healthy donors. This clone showed up just a few times. This CDR3 has 13 residues. Trimming left V 1 base short and J 6 bases short, with 10 bases between. Germline CDR1 SEHNR, CDR2 FQNEAQ (reference sequence). PCR amplification relied on 60 Vbeta primers (plus 13 Jbeta primers). Profiled with immunoSEQ multiplex PCR; TCRdb holds only in-frame clones, not every one. The top ten clones hold approximately 4% of a sample with under 150,000 clones, roughly 80% of them seen once. This TCR was recovered from a woman in her 40s in good health and CMV-seropositive. Material: PBMCs. This rearrangement joins TRBV7-9 to TRBJ2-7; no firm D call. The CDR3 protein is CASSLDQASEQYF. The CDR3 DNA is TGTGCCAGCAGCTTAGATCAGGCGTCCGAGCAGTACTTC.